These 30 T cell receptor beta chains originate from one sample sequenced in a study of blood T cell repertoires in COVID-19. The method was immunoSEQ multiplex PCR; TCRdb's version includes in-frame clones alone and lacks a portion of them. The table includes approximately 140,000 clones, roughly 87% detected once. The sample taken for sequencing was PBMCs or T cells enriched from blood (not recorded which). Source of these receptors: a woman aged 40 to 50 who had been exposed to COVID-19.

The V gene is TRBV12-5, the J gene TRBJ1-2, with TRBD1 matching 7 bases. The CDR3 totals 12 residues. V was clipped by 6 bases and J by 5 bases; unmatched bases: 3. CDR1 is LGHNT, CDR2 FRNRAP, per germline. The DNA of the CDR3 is TGTGCTAGTGGCCAGACAGGGTATGGCTACACCTTC. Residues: CASGQTGYGYTF.

CDR3 DNA: TGTGCCAGTAGTATTTCGACAGGGACAGGGGAGCTGTTTTTT. This encodes CASSISTGTGELFF. The V call is TRBV19, the J call TRBJ2-2, with TRBD1 identical over 7 bases. The germline V gene encodes CDR1 LNHDA and CDR2 SQIVND (reference sequence). J gave up 8 bases and V 3 bases, and 6 bases lay outside the gene matches. The CDR3 sequence is 14 residues long.

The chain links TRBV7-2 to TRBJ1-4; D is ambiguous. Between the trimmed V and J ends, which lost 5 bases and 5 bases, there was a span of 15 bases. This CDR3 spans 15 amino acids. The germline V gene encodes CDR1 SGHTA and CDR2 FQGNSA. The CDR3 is CASSPQLLPNEKLFF. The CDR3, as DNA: TGTGCCAGCAGCCCCCAACTACTACCAAATGAAAAACTGTTTTTT.

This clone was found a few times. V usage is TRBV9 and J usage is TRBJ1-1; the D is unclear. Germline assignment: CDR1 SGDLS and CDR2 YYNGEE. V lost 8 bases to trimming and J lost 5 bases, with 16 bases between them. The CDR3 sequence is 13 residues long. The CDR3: CASCPGFQTEAFF. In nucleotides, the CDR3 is TGTGCCAGTTGTCCAGGTTTCCAAACTGAAGCTTTCTTT. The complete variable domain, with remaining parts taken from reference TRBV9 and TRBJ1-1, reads DSGVTQTPKHLITATGQRVTLRCSPRSGDLSVYWYQQSLDQGLQFLIQYYNGEERAKGNILERFSAQQFPDLHSELNLSSLELGDSALYFCASCPGFQTEAFFGQGTRLTVV.

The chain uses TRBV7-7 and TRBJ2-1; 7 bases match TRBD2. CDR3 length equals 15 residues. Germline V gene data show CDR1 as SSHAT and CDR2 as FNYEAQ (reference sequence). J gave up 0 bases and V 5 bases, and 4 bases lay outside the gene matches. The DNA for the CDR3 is TGTGCCAGCAGCCTCGGGGGGACCTCCTACAATGAGCAGTTCTTC. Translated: CASSLGGTSYNEQFF.

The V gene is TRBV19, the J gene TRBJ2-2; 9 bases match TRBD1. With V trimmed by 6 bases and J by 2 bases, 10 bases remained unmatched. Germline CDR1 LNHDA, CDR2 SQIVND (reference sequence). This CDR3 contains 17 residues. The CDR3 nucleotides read TGTGCCAGTAGAGACTTCCGGGACAGGGTCAACACCGGGGAGCTGTTTTTT. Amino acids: CASRDFRDRVNTGELFF. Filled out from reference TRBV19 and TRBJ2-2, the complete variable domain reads DGGITQSPKYLFRKEGQNVTLSCEQNLNHDAMYWYRQDPGQGLRLIYYSQIVNDFQKGDIAEGYSVSREKKESFPLTVTSAQKNPTAFYLCASRDFRDRVNTGELFFGEGSRLTVL.

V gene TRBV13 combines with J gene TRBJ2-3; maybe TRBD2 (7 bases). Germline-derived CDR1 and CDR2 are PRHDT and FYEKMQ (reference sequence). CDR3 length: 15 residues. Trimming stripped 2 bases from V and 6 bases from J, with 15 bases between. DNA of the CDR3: TGTGCCAGCAGCTTAAGGGCAGGGGAGGGGGATACGCAGTATTTT. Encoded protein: CASSLRAGEGDTQYF.

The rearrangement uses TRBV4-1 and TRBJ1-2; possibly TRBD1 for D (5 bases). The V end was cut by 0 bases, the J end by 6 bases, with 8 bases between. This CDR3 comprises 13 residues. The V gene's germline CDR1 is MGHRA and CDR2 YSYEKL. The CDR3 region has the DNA TGCGCCAGCAGCCAAGACCAAGGGGATGGCTACACCTTC. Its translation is CASSQDQGDGYTF.

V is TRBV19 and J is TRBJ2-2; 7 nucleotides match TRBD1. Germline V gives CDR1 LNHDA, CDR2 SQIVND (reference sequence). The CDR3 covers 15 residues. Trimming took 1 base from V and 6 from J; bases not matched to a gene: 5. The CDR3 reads CASSIVRGRAGELFF. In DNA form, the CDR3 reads TGTGCCAGTAGTATAGTAAGGGGGCGGGCCGGGGAGCTGTTTTTT.

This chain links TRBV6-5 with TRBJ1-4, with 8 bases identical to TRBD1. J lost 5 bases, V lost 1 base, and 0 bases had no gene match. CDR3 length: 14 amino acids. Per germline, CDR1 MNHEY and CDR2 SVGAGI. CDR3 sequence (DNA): TGTGCCAGCAGTTACTACAGGGGGAATGAAAAACTGTTTTTT. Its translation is CASSYYRGNEKLFF.

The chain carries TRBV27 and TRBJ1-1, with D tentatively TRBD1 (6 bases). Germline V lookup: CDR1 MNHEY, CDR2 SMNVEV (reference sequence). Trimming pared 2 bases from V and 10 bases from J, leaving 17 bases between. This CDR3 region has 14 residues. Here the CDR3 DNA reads TGTGCCAGCAGTTTAAAGGGTACGGACAGACGAGCTTTCTTT. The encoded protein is CASSLKGTDRRAFF.

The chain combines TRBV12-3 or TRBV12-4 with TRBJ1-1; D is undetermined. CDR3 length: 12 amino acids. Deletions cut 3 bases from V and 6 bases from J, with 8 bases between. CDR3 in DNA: TGTGCCAGCAGTTTCGTGGAGCCTGAAGCTTTCTTT. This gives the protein CASSFVEPEAFF.

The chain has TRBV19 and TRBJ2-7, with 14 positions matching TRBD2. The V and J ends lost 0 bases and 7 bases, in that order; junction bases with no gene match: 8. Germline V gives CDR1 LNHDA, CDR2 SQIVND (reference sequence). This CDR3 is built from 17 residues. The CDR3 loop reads CASSIEGTSGSFNEQYF. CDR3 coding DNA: TGTGCCAGTAGTATAGAGGGGACTAGCGGGAGTTTTAATGAGCAGTACTTC.

CDR3 region: CASSQARLAGVEQYF. CDR3 DNA: TGTGCCAGCAGCCAAGCAAGACTAGCGGGAGTTGAGCAGTACTTC. J is TRBJ2-7 and V is TRBV14; 12 bases align to TRBD2. This CDR3 is built from 15 residues. Germline V gives CDR1 SGHDN, CDR2 FVKESK. Trimming at V came to 1 base and at J to 7 bases, leaving 5 bases not matched to a gene.

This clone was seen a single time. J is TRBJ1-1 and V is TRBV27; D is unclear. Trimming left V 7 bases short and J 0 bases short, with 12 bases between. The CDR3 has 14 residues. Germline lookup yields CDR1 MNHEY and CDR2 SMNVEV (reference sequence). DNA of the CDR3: TGTGCCAGCAAGGCGGAGCGGGTGAACACTGAAGCTTTCTTT. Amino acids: CASKAERVNTEAFF.

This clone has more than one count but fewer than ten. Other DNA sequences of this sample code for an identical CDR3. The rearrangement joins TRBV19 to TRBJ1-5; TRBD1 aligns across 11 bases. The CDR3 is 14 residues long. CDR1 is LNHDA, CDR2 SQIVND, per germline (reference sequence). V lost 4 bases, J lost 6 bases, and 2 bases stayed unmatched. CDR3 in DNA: TGTGCCAGTAGTAAAGGACAGGGGGCTCAGCCCCAGCATTTT. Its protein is CASSKGQGAQPQHF.

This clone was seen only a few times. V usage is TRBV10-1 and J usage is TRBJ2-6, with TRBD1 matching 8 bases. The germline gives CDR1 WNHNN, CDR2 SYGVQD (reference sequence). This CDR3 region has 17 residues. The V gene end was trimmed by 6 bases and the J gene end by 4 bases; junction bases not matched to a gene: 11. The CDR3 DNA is TGCGCCAGCAGAGACAGGGGATTTTACTTCGGGGCCAACGTCCTGACTTTC. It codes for CASRDRGFYFGANVLTF.

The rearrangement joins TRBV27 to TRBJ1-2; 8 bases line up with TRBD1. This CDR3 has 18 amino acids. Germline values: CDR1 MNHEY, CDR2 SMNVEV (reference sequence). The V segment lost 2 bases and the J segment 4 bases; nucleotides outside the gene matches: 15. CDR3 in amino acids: CASSLTGTGEVFFYGYTF. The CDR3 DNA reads TGTGCCAGCAGTTTAACCGGGACAGGAGAGGTGTTTTTCTATGGCTACACCTTC.

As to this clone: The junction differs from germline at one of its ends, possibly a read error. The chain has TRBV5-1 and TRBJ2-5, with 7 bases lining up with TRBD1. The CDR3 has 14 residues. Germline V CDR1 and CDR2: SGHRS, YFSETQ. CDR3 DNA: TGCGTCAGCAGTTCAGTCCGACAGGGAGAGACCCAGTACTTC. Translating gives CVSSSVRQGETQYF.

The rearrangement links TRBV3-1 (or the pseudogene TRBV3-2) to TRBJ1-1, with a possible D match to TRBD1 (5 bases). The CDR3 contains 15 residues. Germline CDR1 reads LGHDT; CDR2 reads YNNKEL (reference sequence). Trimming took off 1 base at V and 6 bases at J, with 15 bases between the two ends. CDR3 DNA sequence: TGTGCCAGCAGCCAAGGTGGAAGGGGAAGGGCTGAAGCTTTCTTT. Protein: CASSQGGRGRAEAFF.

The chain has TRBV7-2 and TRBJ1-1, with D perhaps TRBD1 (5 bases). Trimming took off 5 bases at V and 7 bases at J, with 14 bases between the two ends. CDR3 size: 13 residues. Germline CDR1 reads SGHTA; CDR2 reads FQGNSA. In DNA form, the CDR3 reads TGTGCCAGCAGCGTCCACTCCGACAGTGAAGCTTTCTTT. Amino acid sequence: CASSVHSDSEAFF.

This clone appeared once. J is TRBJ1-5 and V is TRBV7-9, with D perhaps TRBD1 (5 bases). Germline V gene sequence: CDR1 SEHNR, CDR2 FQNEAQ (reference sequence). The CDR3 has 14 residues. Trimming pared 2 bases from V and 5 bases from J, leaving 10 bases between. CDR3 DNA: TGTGCCAGCAGCTTAACAGGAAGGTATCAGCCCCAGCATTTT. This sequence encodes CASSLTGRYQPQHF. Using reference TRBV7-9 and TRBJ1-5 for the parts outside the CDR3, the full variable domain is DTGVSQNPRHKITKRGQNVTFRCDPISEHNRLYWYRQTLGQGPEFLTYFQNEAQLEKSRLLSDRFSAERPKGSFSTLEIQRTEQGDSAMYLCASSLTGRYQPQHFGDGTRLSIL.

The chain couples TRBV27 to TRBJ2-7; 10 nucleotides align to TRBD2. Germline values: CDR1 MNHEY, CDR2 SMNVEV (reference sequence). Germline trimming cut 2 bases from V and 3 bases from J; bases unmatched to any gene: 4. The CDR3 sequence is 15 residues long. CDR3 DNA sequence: TGTGCCAGCAGTTTAAAACCTAGCGGGAGCTACGAGCAGTACTTC. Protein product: CASSLKPSGSYEQYF.

CDR3 region: CASSSSRTGGSDYGYTF. In nucleotides, the CDR3 is TGCGCCAGCAGCTCCTCTAGGACAGGGGGCTCAGACTATGGCTACACCTTC. V is TRBV5-1 and J is TRBJ1-2; 11 nucleotides agree with TRBD1. This CDR3 is built from 17 residues. V shed 3 bases and J 3 bases; nucleotides not matched to a gene: 10. Germline V gene sequence: CDR1 SGHRS, CDR2 YFSETQ.

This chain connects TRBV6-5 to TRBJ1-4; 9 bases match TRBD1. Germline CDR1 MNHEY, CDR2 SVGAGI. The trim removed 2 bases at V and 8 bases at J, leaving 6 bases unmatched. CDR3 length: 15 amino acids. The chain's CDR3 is CASSYQGQGGEKLFF. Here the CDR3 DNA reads TGTGCCAGCAGTTACCAGGGACAGGGCGGCGAAAAACTGTTTTTT.

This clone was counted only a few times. The CDR3 sequence is CASSPSGGKGNTIYF. The CDR3 bases are TGTGCCAGCAGTCCTTCGGGCGGGAAAGGAAACACCATATATTTT. This chain uses TRBV28 with TRBJ1-3; no clear D gene. The CDR3 covers 15 residues. The germline gives CDR1 MDHEN, CDR2 SYDVKM. The V gene lost 5 bases and the J gene lost 4 bases, with 15 bases spanning the gap.

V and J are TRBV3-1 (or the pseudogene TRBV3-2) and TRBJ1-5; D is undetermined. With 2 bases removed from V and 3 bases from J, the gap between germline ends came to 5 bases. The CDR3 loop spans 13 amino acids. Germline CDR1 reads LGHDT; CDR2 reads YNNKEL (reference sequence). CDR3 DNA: TGTGCCAGCAGCCAAACAGACAATCAGCCCCAGCATTTT. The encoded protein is CASSQTDNQPQHF.

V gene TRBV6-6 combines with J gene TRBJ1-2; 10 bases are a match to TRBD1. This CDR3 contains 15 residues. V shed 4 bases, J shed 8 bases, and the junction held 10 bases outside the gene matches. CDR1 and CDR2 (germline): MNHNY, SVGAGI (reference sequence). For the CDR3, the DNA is TGTGCCAGCAGTTCGCTCAAAGACAGGGGGCGCGGCTACACCTTC. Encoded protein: CASSSLKDRGRGYTF.

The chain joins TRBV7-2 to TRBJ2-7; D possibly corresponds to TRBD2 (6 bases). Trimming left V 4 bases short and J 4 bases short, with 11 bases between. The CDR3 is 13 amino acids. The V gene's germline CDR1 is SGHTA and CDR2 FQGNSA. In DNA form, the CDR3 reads TGTGCCAGCAGCTCATGGCGGGAATACGAGCAGTACTTC. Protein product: CASSSWREYEQYF.

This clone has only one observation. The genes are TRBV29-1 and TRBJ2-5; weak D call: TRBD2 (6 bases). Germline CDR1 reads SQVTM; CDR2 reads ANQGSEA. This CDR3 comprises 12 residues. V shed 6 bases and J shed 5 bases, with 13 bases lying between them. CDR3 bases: TGCAGCGTGGCGGGGACGGGGGAGACCCAGTACTTC. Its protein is CSVAGTGETQYF.